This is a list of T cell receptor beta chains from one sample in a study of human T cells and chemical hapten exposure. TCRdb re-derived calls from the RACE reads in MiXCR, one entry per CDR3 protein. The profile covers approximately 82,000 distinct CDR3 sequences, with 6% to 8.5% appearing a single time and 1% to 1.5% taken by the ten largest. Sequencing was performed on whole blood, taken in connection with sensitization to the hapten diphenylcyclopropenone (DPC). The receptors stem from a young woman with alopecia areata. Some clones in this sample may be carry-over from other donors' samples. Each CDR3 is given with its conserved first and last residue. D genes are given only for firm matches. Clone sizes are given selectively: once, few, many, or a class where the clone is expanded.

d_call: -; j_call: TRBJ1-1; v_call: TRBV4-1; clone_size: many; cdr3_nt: TGCGCCAGCAGCCCCTTAATGAACACTGAAGCTTTCTTT; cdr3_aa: CASSPLMNTEAFF
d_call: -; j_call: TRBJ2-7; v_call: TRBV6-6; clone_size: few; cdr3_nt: TGTGCCAGCAGTTACTCGACCGGGGACTCCTACGAGCAGTACTTC; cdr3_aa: CASSYSTGDSYEQYF
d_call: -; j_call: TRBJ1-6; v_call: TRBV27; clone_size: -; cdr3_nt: TGTGCCAGCACAGGGTTTAATTCACCCCTCAACTTT; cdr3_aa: CASTGFNSPLNF
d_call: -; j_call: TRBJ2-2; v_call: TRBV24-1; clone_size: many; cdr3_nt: TGTGCCACCAGTGATCTTCCGACGGGGGAGCTGTTTTTT; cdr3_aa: CATSDLPTGELFF
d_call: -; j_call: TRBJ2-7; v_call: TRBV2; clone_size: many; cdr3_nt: TGTGCCAGCAGTCGGGACTCCTACGAGCAGTACTTC; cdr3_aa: CASSRDSYEQYF
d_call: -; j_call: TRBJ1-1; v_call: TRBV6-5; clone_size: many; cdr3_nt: TGTGCCAGCAGCCCTGTGGGCAGTGCAGGCGCTGAAGCTTTCTTT; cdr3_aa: CASSPVGSAGAEAFF
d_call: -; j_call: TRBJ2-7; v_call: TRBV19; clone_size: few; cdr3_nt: TGTGCCAGTAGTATAAGAATCGGGGCATCCGAGCAGTACTTC; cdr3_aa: CASSIRIGASEQYF
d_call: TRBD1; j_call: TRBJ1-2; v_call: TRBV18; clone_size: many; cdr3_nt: TGTGCCAGCTCACCAGAGGGACAGGGGACCAATAACTATGGCTACACCTTC; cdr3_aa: CASSPEGQGTNNYGYTF
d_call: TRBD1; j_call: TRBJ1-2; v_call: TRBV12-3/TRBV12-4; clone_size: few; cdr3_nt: TGTGCCAGCAGACCAGACAGGGAAAGTAACTATGGCTACACCTTC; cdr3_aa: CASRPDRESNYGYTF
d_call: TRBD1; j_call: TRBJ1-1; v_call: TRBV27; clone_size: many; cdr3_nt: TGTGCCAGCAGTGCGGACAGGGTATTGACTGAAGCTTTCTTT; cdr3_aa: CASSADRVLTEAFF
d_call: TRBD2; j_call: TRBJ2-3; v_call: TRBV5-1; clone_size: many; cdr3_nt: TGCGCCAGCAGCTTACTAGCGGGGGCAGATACGCAGTATTTT; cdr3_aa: CASSLLAGADTQYF
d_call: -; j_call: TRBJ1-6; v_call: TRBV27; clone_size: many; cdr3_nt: TGTGCCAGCAGCCTGGACGGATATAATTCACCCCTCCACTTT; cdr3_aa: CASSLDGYNSPLHF
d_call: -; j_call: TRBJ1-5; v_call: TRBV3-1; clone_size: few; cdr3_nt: TGTGCCAGCAGCCAAGAAGGGCATCAGCCCCAGCATTTT; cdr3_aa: CASSQEGHQPQHF
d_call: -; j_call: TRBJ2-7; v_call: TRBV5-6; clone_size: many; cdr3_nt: TGTGCCAGCAGCTTCGGGCCCTTCTCCTACGAGCAGTACTTC; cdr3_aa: CASSFGPFSYEQYF
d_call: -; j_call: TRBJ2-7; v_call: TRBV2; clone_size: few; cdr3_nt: TGTGCCAGCAGCTTGTGGGAGCAGTACTTC; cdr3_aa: CASSLWEQYF
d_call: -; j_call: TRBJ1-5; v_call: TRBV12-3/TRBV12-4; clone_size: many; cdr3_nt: TGTGCCAGCAGCCAACAGGGTATACAGCCCCAGCATTTT; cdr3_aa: CASSQQGIQPQHF
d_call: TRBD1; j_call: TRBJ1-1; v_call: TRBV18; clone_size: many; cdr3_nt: TGTGCCAGCTCATCTGATGGACAGGGGGGGACTGAAGCTTTCTTT; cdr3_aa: CASSSDGQGGTEAFF
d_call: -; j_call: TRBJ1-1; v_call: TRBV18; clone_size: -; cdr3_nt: TGTGCCAGCTCACTCCTGGGACAGAACACTGAAGCTTTCTTT; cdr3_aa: CASSLLGQNTEAFF
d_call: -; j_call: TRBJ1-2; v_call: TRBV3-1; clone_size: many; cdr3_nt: TGTGCCAGCAGCCAAGGGGCCACCACTGGCTACACCTTC; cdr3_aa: CASSQGATTGYTF
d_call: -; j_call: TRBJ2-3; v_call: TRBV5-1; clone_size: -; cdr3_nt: TGCGCCAGCCGCGCCAGCACAGATACGCAGTATTTT; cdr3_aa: CASRASTDTQYF
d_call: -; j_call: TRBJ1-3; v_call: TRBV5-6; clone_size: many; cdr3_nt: TGTGCCAGCAGCTTTCCAGGGACTGGAAACACCATATATTTT; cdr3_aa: CASSFPGTGNTIYF
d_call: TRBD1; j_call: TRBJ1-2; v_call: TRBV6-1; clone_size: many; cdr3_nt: TGTGCCAGCCAGTCGACAGGGTCTAACTATGGCTACACCTTC; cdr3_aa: CASQSTGSNYGYTF
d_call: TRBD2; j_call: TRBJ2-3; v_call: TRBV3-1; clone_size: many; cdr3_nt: TGTGCCAGCAGCCAAGGCAAGCGGGGGGTGTCGTTGGATACGCAGTATTTT; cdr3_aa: CASSQGKRGVSLDTQYF
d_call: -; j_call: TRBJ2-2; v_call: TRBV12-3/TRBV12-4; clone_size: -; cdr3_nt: TGTGCCAGCATTGAGTGGCCCGGGGAGCTGTTTTTT; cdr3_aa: CASIEWPGELFF
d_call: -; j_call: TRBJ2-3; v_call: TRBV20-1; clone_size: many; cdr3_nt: TGCAGTACCGGACATGCGAGCACAGATACGCAGTATTTT; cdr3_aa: CSTGHASTDTQYF
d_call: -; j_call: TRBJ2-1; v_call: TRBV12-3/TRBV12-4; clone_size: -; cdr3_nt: TGTGCCAGCGGTCCTAGGACTCACAATGAGCAGTTCTTC; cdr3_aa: CASGPRTHNEQFF
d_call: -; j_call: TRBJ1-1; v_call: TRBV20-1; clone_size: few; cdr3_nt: TGCAGTGCTACCAAATCACGGGGGGACACTGAAGCTTTCTTT; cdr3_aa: CSATKSRGDTEAFF
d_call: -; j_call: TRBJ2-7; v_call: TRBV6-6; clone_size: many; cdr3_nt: TGTGCCAGCAGTTTTACAGAGGGGTCCTACGAGCAGTACTTC; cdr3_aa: CASSFTEGSYEQYF
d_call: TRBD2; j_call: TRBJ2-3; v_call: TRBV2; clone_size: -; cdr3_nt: TGTGCCAGCAATACAGGACTAGCGGTTAGCACAGATACGCAGTATTTT; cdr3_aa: CASNTGLAVSTDTQYF
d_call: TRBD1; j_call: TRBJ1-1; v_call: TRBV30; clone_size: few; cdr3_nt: TGTGCCTGGAAACCGCTGTGGGACAGGGACACTGAAGCTTTCTTT; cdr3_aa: CAWKPLWDRDTEAFF
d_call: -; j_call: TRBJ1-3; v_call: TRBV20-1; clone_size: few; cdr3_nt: TGCAGTGCTATTCGCCAGATCTCTGGAAACACCATATATTTT; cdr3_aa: CSAIRQISGNTIYF
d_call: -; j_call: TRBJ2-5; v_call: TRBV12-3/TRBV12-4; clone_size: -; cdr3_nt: TGTGCCAGCAGAAGAGGGAATTTGGAGACCCAGTACTTC; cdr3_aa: CASRRGNLETQYF
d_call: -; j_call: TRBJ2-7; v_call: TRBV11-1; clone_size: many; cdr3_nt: TGTGCCAGCAGCTCCACCGGGACGCTTCATACCTACGAGCAGTACTTC; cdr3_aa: CASSSTGTLHTYEQYF
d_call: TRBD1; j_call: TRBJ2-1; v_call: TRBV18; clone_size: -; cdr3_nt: TGTGCCAGCTCGACAGGGGGCCCTCTCAATGAGCAGTTCTTC; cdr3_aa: CASSTGGPLNEQFF
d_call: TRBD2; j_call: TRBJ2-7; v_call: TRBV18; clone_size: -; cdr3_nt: TGTGTCAGCTCACCACCCTCGGGGGGGTTGGTCTACGAGCAGTACTTC; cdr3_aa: CVSSPPSGGLVYEQYF
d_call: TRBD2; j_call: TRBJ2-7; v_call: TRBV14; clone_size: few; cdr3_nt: TGTGCCAGCAGCCAAGTAGGGAGGGAATACGAGCAGTACTTC; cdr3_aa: CASSQVGREYEQYF
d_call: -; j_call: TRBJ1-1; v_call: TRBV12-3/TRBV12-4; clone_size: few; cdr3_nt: TGTGCCAGCAGTTTTGGGGGGCTTGGGTCGAACACTGAAGCTTTCTTT; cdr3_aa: CASSFGGLGSNTEAFF
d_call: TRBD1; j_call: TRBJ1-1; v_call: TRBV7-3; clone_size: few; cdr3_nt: TGTGCCAGCAGCGGGGACAGCTCAGGGAACACTGAAGCTTTCTTT; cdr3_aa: CASSGDSSGNTEAFF
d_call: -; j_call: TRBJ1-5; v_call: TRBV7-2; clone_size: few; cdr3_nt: TGTGCCAGCAGCTTAGGACAGAACAATCAGCCCCAGCATTTT; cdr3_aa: CASSLGQNNQPQHF
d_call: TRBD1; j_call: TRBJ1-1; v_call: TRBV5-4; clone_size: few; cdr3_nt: TGTGCCAGCAGCTTGAGGTCTGGGACAGAGGAAGCTTTCTTT; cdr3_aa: CASSLRSGTEEAFF
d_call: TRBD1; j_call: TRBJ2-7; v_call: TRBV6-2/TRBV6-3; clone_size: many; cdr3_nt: TGTGCCAGCAGTTACCCGACGGGACAGAAGCCAACCTACGAGCAGTACTTC; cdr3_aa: CASSYPTGQKPTYEQYF
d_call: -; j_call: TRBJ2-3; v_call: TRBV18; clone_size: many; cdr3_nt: TGTGCCAGCTCACCTTCAAGCCCTCCAGATACGCAGTATTTT; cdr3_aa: CASSPSSPPDTQYF
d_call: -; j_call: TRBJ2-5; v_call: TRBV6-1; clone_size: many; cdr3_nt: TGTGCCAGCAGCTTCGGGGCGGAAGAGACCCAGTACTTC; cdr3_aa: CASSFGAEETQYF
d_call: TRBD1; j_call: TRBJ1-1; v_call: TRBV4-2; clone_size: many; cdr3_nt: TGTGCCAGCAGCCAGGGACAGCTGACGAACACTGAAGCTTTCTTT; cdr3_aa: CASSQGQLTNTEAFF
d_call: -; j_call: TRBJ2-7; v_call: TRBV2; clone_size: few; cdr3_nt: TGTGCCAGCAGCCAGGGCCTGACCTCCTCCTACGAGCAGTACTTC; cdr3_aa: CASSQGLTSSYEQYF
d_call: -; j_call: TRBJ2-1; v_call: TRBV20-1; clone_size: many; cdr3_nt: TGCAGTGCTAGCGGGGAGGGGGGGGCCCTTCAGTTCTTC; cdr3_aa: CSASGEGGALQFF
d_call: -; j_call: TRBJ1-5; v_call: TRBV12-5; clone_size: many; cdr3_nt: TGTGCTAGTGGTTTGGGCCGGCAGGCCAATCAGCCCCAGCATTTT; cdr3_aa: CASGLGRQANQPQHF
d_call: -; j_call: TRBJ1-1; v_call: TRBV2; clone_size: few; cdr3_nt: TGTGCCAGCTTCGGGACTGAAGCTTTCTTT; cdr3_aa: CASFGTEAFF
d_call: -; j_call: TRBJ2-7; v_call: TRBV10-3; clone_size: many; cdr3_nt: TGTGCCATCGGATACACCACCTACGAGCAGTACTTC; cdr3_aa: CAIGYTTYEQYF
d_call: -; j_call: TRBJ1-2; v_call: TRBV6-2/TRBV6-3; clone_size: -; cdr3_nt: TGTGCCAGCAGGCCGACATTTGGCTCGTTAGCCGGGGACTATGGCTACACCTTC; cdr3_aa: CASRPTFGSLAGDYGYTF